The rows below give T cell receptor beta chains drawn from one sample of a study of CD8 T cells in Susac syndrome. TCRdb passed the immunoSEQ multiplex PCR reads through MiXCR, listing each CDR3 protein once. The sample has 78,000 or so distinct CDR3 sequences; approximately 94% are singletons. The sample taken for sequencing was CD8+ T cells from PBMCs. The receptors originated from a human donor with multiple sclerosis. Each CDR3 is given with its conserved first and last residue. D genes are given only for firm matches. The listing skips clone size in some rows; elsewhere it reads once, few, many or a size class.

j_gene: TRBJ1-4; abundance: .; d_gene: .; v_gene: TRBV4-1; CDR3aa: CASSPRGTISEKLFF; CDR3nt: TGCGCCAGCAGCCCTAGAGGGACAATATCTGAAAAACTGTTTTTT
j_gene: TRBJ2-7; abundance: .; d_gene: TRBD2; v_gene: TRBV27; CDR3aa: CASSQNAGTKYEQYF; CDR3nt: TGTGCCAGCAGCCAAAACGCCGGGACTAAATACGAGCAGTACTTC
j_gene: TRBJ1-1; abundance: .; d_gene: TRBD1; v_gene: TRBV28; CDR3aa: CASSLRTGAAEAFF; CDR3nt: TGTGCCAGCAGTTTAAGGACAGGGGCCGCTGAAGCTTTCTTT
j_gene: TRBJ2-1; abundance: .; d_gene: TRBD2; v_gene: TRBV6-5; CDR3aa: CASSYEGTIHNEQFF; CDR3nt: TGTGCCAGCAGTTACGAAGGGACTATCCACAATGAGCAGTTCTTC
j_gene: TRBJ2-2; abundance: .; d_gene: .; v_gene: TRBV4-1; CDR3aa: CASSQDLRQYTGELFF; CDR3nt: TGCGCCAGCAGCCAAGATCTGAGACAGTACACCGGGGAGCTGTTTTTT
j_gene: TRBJ2-5; abundance: .; d_gene: .; v_gene: TRBV27; CDR3aa: CASSLGPIRETQYF; CDR3nt: TGTGCCAGCAGTTTAGGCCCAATACGGGAGACCCAGTACTTC
j_gene: TRBJ1-1; abundance: .; d_gene: TRBD1; v_gene: TRBV5-1; CDR3aa: CASSKTGVLTEAFF; CDR3nt: TGCGCCAGCAGCAAGACAGGGGTCCTGACTGAAGCTTTCTTT
j_gene: TRBJ2-5; abundance: .; d_gene: .; v_gene: TRBV5-1; CDR3aa: CASSSHGNQETQYF; CDR3nt: TGCGCCAGCAGCTCCCATGGCAACCAAGAGACCCAGTACTTC
j_gene: TRBJ2-1; abundance: .; d_gene: TRBD2; v_gene: TRBV12-3/TRBV12-4; CDR3aa: CASTLAGGHYNEQFF; CDR3nt: TGTGCCAGCACCTTAGCGGGGGGTCACTACAATGAGCAGTTCTTC
j_gene: TRBJ2-7; abundance: .; d_gene: .; v_gene: TRBV29-1; CDR3aa: CSFARDYEQYF; CDR3nt: TGCAGCTTCGCGAGAGATTACGAGCAGTACTTC
j_gene: TRBJ2-3; abundance: .; d_gene: .; v_gene: TRBV20-1; CDR3aa: CSARDPTSTYTDTQYF; CDR3nt: TGCAGTGCTAGAGATCCGACTAGTACGTACACAGATACGCAGTATTTT
j_gene: TRBJ2-1; abundance: .; d_gene: TRBD2; v_gene: TRBV5-5; CDR3aa: CASSSTGGAYNEQFF; CDR3nt: TGTGCCAGCAGCTCGACCGGGGGGGCCTACAATGAGCAGTTCTTC
j_gene: TRBJ2-3; abundance: .; d_gene: TRBD2; v_gene: TRBV7-3; CDR3aa: CASKPGGSSTDTQYF; CDR3nt: TGTGCCAGCAAACCCGGGGGGTCGAGCACAGATACGCAGTATTTT
j_gene: TRBJ1-1; abundance: .; d_gene: .; v_gene: TRBV28; CDR3aa: CASRLNGGEAFF; CDR3nt: TGTGCCAGCAGACTCAATGGGGGTGAAGCTTTCTTT
j_gene: TRBJ2-2; abundance: .; d_gene: TRBD1; v_gene: TRBV29-1; CDR3aa: CSVEGQGSEWELFF; CDR3nt: TGCAGCGTTGAAGGACAGGGTAGTGAGTGGGAGCTGTTTTTT
j_gene: TRBJ2-5; abundance: .; d_gene: TRBD1; v_gene: TRBV7-9; CDR3aa: CASSSDRAQETQYF; CDR3nt: TGTGCCAGCAGCTCCGACAGGGCCCAAGAGACCCAGTACTTC
j_gene: TRBJ2-1; abundance: .; d_gene: .; v_gene: TRBV15; CDR3aa: CATSGSWGAYNEQFF; CDR3nt: TGTGCCACCAGCGGCTCATGGGGGGCCTACAATGAGCAGTTCTTC
j_gene: TRBJ1-2; abundance: .; d_gene: TRBD1; v_gene: TRBV19; CDR3aa: CASSEGQGSYGYTF; CDR3nt: TGTGCCAGTAGTGAGGGACAGGGGAGCTATGGCTACACCTTC
j_gene: TRBJ2-4; abundance: .; d_gene: .; v_gene: TRBV18; CDR3aa: CASSPRQVEAKNIQYF; CDR3nt: TGTGCCAGCTCACCCCGACAGGTCGAAGCCAAAAACATTCAGTACTTC
j_gene: TRBJ2-7; abundance: few; d_gene: .; v_gene: TRBV27; CDR3aa: CASSFGPSYEQYF; CDR3nt: TGTGCCAGCAGTTTTGGTCCCTCCTACGAGCAGTACTTC
j_gene: TRBJ2-1; abundance: .; d_gene: TRBD2; v_gene: TRBV19; CDR3aa: CASSTSGAINEQFF; CDR3nt: TGTGCCAGTAGCACTAGCGGAGCTATCAATGAGCAGTTCTTC
j_gene: TRBJ2-5; abundance: .; d_gene: .; v_gene: TRBV10-2; CDR3aa: CASSESWGGPETQYF; CDR3nt: TGCGCCAGCAGTGAGTCATGGGGGGGGCCAGAGACCCAGTACTTC
j_gene: TRBJ2-7; abundance: .; d_gene: .; v_gene: TRBV6-2/TRBV6-3; CDR3aa: CASTQGAYEQYF; CDR3nt: TGTGCCAGCACACAGGGCGCCTACGAGCAGTACTTC
j_gene: TRBJ1-2; abundance: .; d_gene: .; v_gene: TRBV5-8; CDR3aa: CASTRRGGYGYTF; CDR3nt: TGTGCCAGCACACGACGGGGGGGCTATGGCTACACCTTC
j_gene: TRBJ1-1; abundance: .; d_gene: .; v_gene: TRBV4-1; CDR3aa: CASSQVERGNTEAFF; CDR3nt: TGCGCCAGCAGCCAAGTGGAGCGCGGGAACACTGAAGCTTTCTTT
j_gene: TRBJ1-1; abundance: .; d_gene: .; v_gene: TRBV10-3; CDR3aa: CAISDPAGNTEAFF; CDR3nt: TGTGCCATCAGTGACCCTGCAGGGAACACTGAAGCTTTCTTT
j_gene: TRBJ2-7; abundance: .; d_gene: TRBD2; v_gene: TRBV12-3/TRBV12-4; CDR3aa: CASTPSLGGGYEQYF; CDR3nt: TGTGCCAGCACCCCCTCCCTCGGGGGGGGCTACGAGCAGTACTTC
j_gene: TRBJ2-3; abundance: .; d_gene: .; v_gene: TRBV11-3; CDR3aa: CASSSRSVGDTQYF; CDR3nt: TGTGCCAGCAGTTCACGGTCGGTCGGGGATACGCAGTATTTT
j_gene: TRBJ2-1; abundance: .; d_gene: TRBD2; v_gene: TRBV27; CDR3aa: CASSFSGGYNEQFF; CDR3nt: TGTGCCAGCAGTTTTAGCGGGGGGTACAATGAGCAGTTCTTC
j_gene: TRBJ2-7; abundance: .; d_gene: TRBD1; v_gene: TRBV6-6; CDR3aa: CASSWGQGYEQYF; CDR3nt: TGTGCCAGCAGCTGGGGACAGGGTTACGAGCAGTACTTC
j_gene: TRBJ1-1; abundance: .; d_gene: .; v_gene: TRBV27; CDR3aa: CASSLSRRVHSEAFF; CDR3nt: TGTGCCAGCAGTTTATCGCGAAGGGTTCACTCTGAAGCTTTCTTT
j_gene: TRBJ2-7; abundance: .; d_gene: .; v_gene: TRBV11-2; CDR3aa: CAIEGRSYEQYF; CDR3nt: TGTGCCATCGAGGGGCGGTCCTACGAGCAGTACTTC
j_gene: TRBJ1-2; abundance: once; d_gene: .; v_gene: TRBV30; CDR3aa: CAWSPLLHQANYGYTF; CDR3nt: TGTGCCTGGAGTCCCCTTCTCCACCAGGCTAACTATGGCTACACCTTC
j_gene: TRBJ2-7; abundance: .; d_gene: TRBD1; v_gene: TRBV27; CDR3aa: CASSLAGQGGIYEQYF; CDR3nt: TGTGCCAGCAGTTTAGCCGGACAGGGTGGGATCTACGAGCAGTACTTC
j_gene: TRBJ1-1; abundance: .; d_gene: .; v_gene: TRBV12-3/TRBV12-4; CDR3aa: CASSLVGDTEAFF; CDR3nt: TGTGCCAGCAGTTTAGTAGGGGACACTGAAGCTTTCTTT
j_gene: TRBJ1-2; abundance: .; d_gene: TRBD1; v_gene: TRBV3-1; CDR3aa: CASSHPGQGENYTF; CDR3nt: TGTGCCAGCAGCCACCCTGGACAGGGTGAAAATTACACCTTC
j_gene: TRBJ1-1; abundance: .; d_gene: TRBD1; v_gene: TRBV12-3/TRBV12-4; CDR3aa: CASSDRASTEAFF; CDR3nt: TGTGCCAGCAGTGACAGGGCTAGTACTGAAGCTTTCTTT
j_gene: TRBJ2-7; abundance: .; d_gene: .; v_gene: TRBV28; CDR3aa: CASSLPTGTLYEQYF; CDR3nt: TGTGCCAGCAGCCTCCCGACAGGAACCCTTTACGAGCAGTACTTC
j_gene: TRBJ2-1; abundance: .; d_gene: TRBD2; v_gene: TRBV12-3/TRBV12-4; CDR3aa: CASSFGLAGLGEQFF; CDR3nt: TGTGCCAGCAGTTTCGGTCTAGCGGGCCTGGGTGAGCAGTTCTTC
j_gene: TRBJ2-5; abundance: .; d_gene: TRBD2; v_gene: TRBV13; CDR3aa: CASSLGGRAVETQYF; CDR3nt: TGTGCCAGCAGCCTGGGCGGGAGGGCCGTGGAGACCCAGTACTTC
j_gene: TRBJ1-2; abundance: .; d_gene: .; v_gene: TRBV29-1; CDR3aa: CSVEGSGPRSYGYTF; CDR3nt: TGCAGCGTTGAAGGATCGGGCCCCAGGAGCTATGGCTACACCTTC
j_gene: TRBJ1-1; abundance: .; d_gene: .; v_gene: TRBV19; CDR3aa: CASSVAGSTEAFF; CDR3nt: TGTGCCAGTAGTGTAGCAGGGAGCACTGAAGCTTTCTTT
j_gene: TRBJ1-1; abundance: .; d_gene: .; v_gene: TRBV4-3; CDR3aa: CASSQDGAEAFF; CDR3nt: TGCGCCAGCAGCCAAGATGGCGCTGAAGCTTTCTTT
j_gene: TRBJ2-7; abundance: .; d_gene: .; v_gene: TRBV7-9; CDR3aa: CASSLRTDSYEQYF; CDR3nt: TGTGCCAGCAGCTTAAGGACAGACTCCTACGAGCAGTACTTC
j_gene: TRBJ2-7; abundance: .; d_gene: .; v_gene: TRBV3-1; CDR3aa: CASSQERASYEQYF; CDR3nt: TGTGCCAGCAGCCAAGAACGGGCTTCCTACGAGCAGTACTTC
j_gene: TRBJ2-1; abundance: .; d_gene: .; v_gene: TRBV5-4; CDR3aa: CASSYRDVGYNEQFF; CDR3nt: TGTGCCAGCAGCTACCGGGACGTCGGTTACAATGAGCAGTTCTTC
j_gene: TRBJ2-7; abundance: .; d_gene: .; v_gene: TRBV27; CDR3aa: CASSSDPYEQYF; CDR3nt: TGTGCCAGCAGTTCAGACCCCTACGAGCAGTACTTC
j_gene: TRBJ2-5; abundance: .; d_gene: TRBD1; v_gene: TRBV9; CDR3aa: CASTFRQGGQETQYF; CDR3nt: TGTGCCAGCACCTTTCGACAGGGTGGGCAAGAGACCCAGTACTTC
j_gene: TRBJ2-7; abundance: .; d_gene: TRBD1; v_gene: TRBV10-3; CDR3aa: CAISETGGSYEQYF; CDR3nt: TGTGCCATCAGTGAAACAGGGGGGTCCTACGAGCAGTACTTC